The clone carrying this T cell receptor beta chain occurred once. What it recognizes is unknown. This record belongs to a study of OX40 agonist ivuxolimab in advanced cancers. About the research overall: Melanoma, hepatocellular carcinoma, head and neck or renal cell cancer occurred in dose-escalation patients. Enrollees could have had prior anti-PD-1, anti-PD-L1 or anti-CTLA-4 therapy, which about 40% had received. Study-level results: Partial responders treated at 0.1-3.0 mg/kg exhibited clonal expansion among the lowest measured. Relative to CD4+, CD8+ T cells held more expanded clones on average.

The CDR3 covers 15 residues. Trimming removed 5 bases at V and 5 bases at J, with 18 bases between. The germline V gene encodes CDR1 MNHNS and CDR2 SASEGT. The protocol was immunoSEQ multiplex PCR, while the TCRdb copy is restricted to in-frame clones and leaves out a portion. Of roughly 28,000 clones in the sample, just over 90% were seen once. The material was CD4+ or CD8+ T cells sorted from blood, obtained in a trial of the OX40 agonist ivuxolimab. The clonotype was recovered from an adult with an advanced solid tumor such as melanoma, head and neck, liver or kidney cancer. V gene TRBV6-1 combines with J gene TRBJ1-1, with D hard to call. This CDR3 is CASSSPTYGVTEAFF. The CDR3 coding sequence is TGTGCCAGCAGTTCCCCGACTTACGGGGTGACTGAAGCTTTCTTT.